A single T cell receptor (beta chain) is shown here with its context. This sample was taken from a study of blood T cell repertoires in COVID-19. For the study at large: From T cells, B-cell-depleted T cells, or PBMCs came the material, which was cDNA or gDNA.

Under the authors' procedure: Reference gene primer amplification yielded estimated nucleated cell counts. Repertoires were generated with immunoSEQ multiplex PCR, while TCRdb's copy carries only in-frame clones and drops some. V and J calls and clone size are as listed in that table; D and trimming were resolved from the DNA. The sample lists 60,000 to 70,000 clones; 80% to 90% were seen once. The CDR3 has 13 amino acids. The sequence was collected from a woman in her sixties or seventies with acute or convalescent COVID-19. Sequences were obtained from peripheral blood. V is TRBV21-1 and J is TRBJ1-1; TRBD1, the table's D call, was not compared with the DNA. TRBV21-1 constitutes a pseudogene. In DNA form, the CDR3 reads TGTGCCAGCAGCGTGACAGCGAACACTGAAGCTTTCTTT. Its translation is CASSVTANTEAFF.